Listed below are T cell receptor beta chains from one sample, sequenced in a study of shared clonotypes between healthy human individuals. Libraries were prepared by immunoSEQ multiplex PCR; TCRdb keeps only in-frame clonotypes and omits some of them. The sample records millions of clones, roughly 94% being singletons. The source material was naive CD4+ T cells sorted from blood. The receptors shown here come from a man younger than 30 in good health. Both conserved end residues are trimmed from each CDR3.

j_call,v_call,cdr3_aa
TRBJ2-2,TRBV6-5,ASSSGQVFTGELF
TRBJ1-6,TRBV5-4,ASSLISGTVNSPLH
TRBJ2-3,TRBV5-4,ASSQGLATDTQY
TRBJ1-1,TRBV27,ASSPGTGLNTEAF
TRBJ2-2,TRBV6-6,ASSYRGTENTGELF
TRBJ1-5,TRBV29-1,SVGDPGNPQH
TRBJ1-2,TRBV5-1,ASSLSGANYGYT
TRBJ2-1,TRBV5-4,ASSLPQRPLLNEQF
TRBJ1-6,TRBV28,ASSLGPGSVSPLH
TRBJ2-2,TRBV7-7,ASSLDRVGELF
TRBJ1-2,TRBV19,ASSHRDRGGYT
TRBJ1-2,TRBV19,ASSALNYGYT
TRBJ1-4,TRBV4-1,ASSPTHRATNEKLF
TRBJ2-7,TRBV7-2,ASSLGLAGVPYEQY
TRBJ2-1,TRBV11-3,ASSSRLAGEDNEQF
TRBJ1-4,TRBV9,ASSVATGQANEKLF